A selection of T cell receptor beta chains follows, all from one sample in a study of T cell repertoires in cytomegalovirus infection. TCRdb processed the reads anew with MiXCR; each CDR3 protein has one entry. This sample yields 450,000 to 550,000 distinct CDR3 sequences, of which 16% are seen a single time; about 24% belongs to the top ten. Sequenced material: CD8+ T cells from PBMCs. Every receptor here comes from a human donor in good health (CMV status not recorded). Some clones in this sample may be carry-over from other donors' samples. The CDR3 runs from the conserved cysteine through the conserved F or W. Fields, in order: D gene, J gene, V gene, clone size, CDR3 DNA, CDR3 protein. D genes are given only for firm matches. Size tells how often a clone was seen (once, few, many) or the class of an expanded clone, and some rows leave it out.

TRBD1	TRBJ1-1	TRBV7-9	many	TGTGCCAGCAGCGGTTCCGCGGGACAGGGCCAATTAAATAACACTGAAGCTTTCTTT	CASSGSAGQGQLNNTEAFF
NA	TRBJ1-2	TRBV27	NA	TGTGCCAGCAGTGGGGGACTGCGGGACTATGGCTACACCTTC	CASSGGLRDYGYTF
NA	TRBJ2-7	TRBV20-1	NA	TGCAGTGCTAGAACAGTAGGGGGGACGGACTACGAGCAGTACTTC	CSARTVGGTDYEQYF
TRBD1	TRBJ1-2	TRBV25-1	few	TGTGCCAGCAGTGGAATCCTTGTACAGGGGAATGGTGGCTACACCTTC	CASSGILVQGNGGYTF
NA	TRBJ1-2	TRBV11-1	many	TGTGCCAGCACTCCGCGGGGGCTCAACTATGGCTACACCTTC	CASTPRGLNYGYTF
NA	TRBJ1-1	TRBV11-2	many	TGTGCCAGCTCAGGGGTGAACACTGAAGCTTTCTTT	CASSGVNTEAFF
NA	TRBJ2-1	TRBV15	NA	TGTGCCACCAGCAGAGAGTTCACCTCTAGCAAGAATGAGCAGTTCTTC	CATSREFTSSKNEQFF
TRBD1	TRBJ1-2	TRBV27	NA	TGTGCCAGCTTTTCGCGGGACAGGGGGCTGGTTAACTATGGCTACACCTTC	CASFSRDRGLVNYGYTF
NA	TRBJ1-1	TRBV7-9	few	TGTGCCAGCAGCCTCGCTCCAGGACGGGGCACTGAAGCTTTCTTT	CASSLAPGRGTEAFF
NA	TRBJ2-1	TRBV6-6	many	TGTGCCAGCAGTCCTACAGGGAGCATTAGGAATGAGCAGTTCTTC	CASSPTGSIRNEQFF
NA	TRBJ1-1	TRBV20-1	once	TGCAGTGCTGAGGGGCCTACAGGGATAAACACTGAAGCTTTCTTT	CSAEGPTGINTEAFF
TRBD1	TRBJ1-1	TRBV19	many	TGTGCCAGTAGTGTCGGGACAGGGGTAGAAGCTTTCTTT	CASSVGTGVEAFF
NA	TRBJ1-1	TRBV11-2	few	TGTGCCAGCATGCAAAGGGTGGACACTGAAGCTTTCTTT	CASMQRVDTEAFF
NA	TRBJ2-7	TRBV10-2	NA	TGCGCCAGCAGCGACAATTCCTACGAGCAGTACTTC	CASSDNSYEQYF
NA	TRBJ1-1	TRBV5-1	few	TGCGCCAGCAGCTTGGGGTCTGCTAGGAAGTACACTGAAGCTTTCTTT	CASSLGSARKYTEAFF
TRBD1	TRBJ2-5	TRBV19	NA	TGTGCCAGTAGTTGGTCTTGGACAGGGGATGAAACGTCACTTCGAGAGACCCAGTACTTC	CASSWSWTGDETSLRETQYF
NA	TRBJ2-7	TRBV10-2	NA	TGCGCCAGCAGTGCCGGTAACCCGCTTCCCGGCTTTTACGTGCAGTACTTT	CASSAGNPLPGFYVQYF
NA	TRBJ1-1	TRBV12-3/TRBV12-4	few	TGTGCCAGCAGTTTTAGAGGGTCCTCTTTGAACACTGAAGCTTTCTTT	CASSFRGSSLNTEAFF
TRBD1	TRBJ1-5	TRBV20-1	NA	TGCAGTGCTAGAGACCCGGACAGGGTCAAACATCAGCCCCAGCATTTT	CSARDPDRVKHQPQHF
NA	TRBJ2-7	TRBV7-6	many	TGTGCCAGCAGCCCCGACCCTCTCTACGAGCAGTACTTC	CASSPDPLYEQYF
TRBD1	TRBJ2-2	TRBV9	NA	TGTGCCAGCAGCGCGACAGGGGCGGGTGGGGAGCTGTTTTTT	CASSATGAGGELFF
TRBD1	TRBJ2-1	TRBV27	many	TGTGCCAGCAGTTCCGGGACAGGGTACTACAATGAGCAGTTCTTC	CASSSGTGYYNEQFF
TRBD2	TRBJ2-2	TRBV19	NA	TGTGCCAGTAAACCAGCTAGCGGGAGGACCGGGGAGCTGTTTTTT	CASKPASGRTGELFF
TRBD1	TRBJ1-5	TRBV5-1	NA	TGCGCCAGCAGCTTCCATCCGGGACAGGGGGCATATAGCAATCAGCCCCAGCATTTT	CASSFHPGQGAYSNQPQHF
NA	TRBJ1-1	TRBV7-9	NA	TGTGCCAGCAGCTTATCTCCAGGGGATGAATCTGAAGCTTTCTTT	CASSLSPGDESEAFF
NA	TRBJ2-7	TRBV27	few	TGTGCCAGCAGTTTGGTAGCGGCCTCCTACGAGCAGTACTTC	CASSLVAASYEQYF
NA	TRBJ1-2	TRBV5-6	NA	TGTGCCAGCAGCTTGGAAAATAACTATGGCTACACCTTC	CASSLENNYGYTF
NA	TRBJ2-5	TRBV6-5	many	TGTGCCAGCAGCTTCTCGAGCGGGCAGGAGACCCAGTACTTC	CASSFSSGQETQYF
NA	TRBJ2-5	TRBV7-9	many	TGTGCCAGCAGCCCCGAGAGGAAGCAAGAGACCCAGTACTTC	CASSPERKQETQYF
NA	TRBJ2-1	TRBV5-1	few	TGCGCCAGCAGCTTGAGGGGGTCGACACCGTCGGTTGAGCAGTTCTTC	CASSLRGSTPSVEQFF
NA	TRBJ1-1	TRBV7-2	many	TGTGCCAGCACCCCGGGGGTTCACATGAACACTGAAGCTTTCTTT	CASTPGVHMNTEAFF
TRBD1	TRBJ2-3	TRBV5-1	NA	TGCGCCAGCAGCTTGGGGGACAGGGGGCCCACAGATACGCAGTATTTT	CASSLGDRGPTDTQYF
NA	TRBJ1-4	TRBV3-1	NA	TGTGCCAGCAGCCTCGCAGGACACAAGGAAAAACTGTTTTTT	CASSLAGHKEKLFF
TRBD2	TRBJ2-3	TRBV6-1	NA	TGTGCCAGCTTCTGGGGGGGGACGCAGTATTTT	CASFWGGTQYF
TRBD1	TRBJ2-7	TRBV2	NA	TGTGCCAGCGCCTGGGACAGGGGGGCCTACGAGCAGTACTTC	CASAWDRGAYEQYF
TRBD1	TRBJ1-6	TRBV19	NA	TGTGCCAGCAGGGGGTGGAATTCACCCCTCCACTTT	CASRGWNSPLHF
TRBD2	TRBJ2-7	TRBV12-3/TRBV12-4	few	TGTGCCAGCAGTTTGACTAGCGGGGGTGACGAGCAGTACTTC	CASSLTSGGDEQYF
NA	TRBJ2-7	TRBV27	many	TGTGCCAGCTCACTTCAGAGCTCCTACGAGCAGTACTTC	CASSLQSSYEQYF
NA	TRBJ1-5	TRBV6-5	few	TGTGCCAGCAGTTACGAGTATGATAGCAATCAGCCCCAGCATTTT	CASSYEYDSNQPQHF
TRBD1	TRBJ2-3	TRBV11-2	many	TGTGCCAGCAGCGGGGGAGTCCAGGGGGTTACCACAGATACGCAGTATTTT	CASSGGVQGVTTDTQYF
NA	TRBJ2-3	TRBV10-3	many	TGTGCCATCAGTGAGAACAACAGGGTGTCAGATACGCAGTATTTT	CAISENNRVSDTQYF
TRBD2	TRBJ2-7	TRBV7-9	NA	TGTGCCAGCGCCGTTAGCGGGAGCGGAAGCTCCTACGAGCAGTACTTC	CASAVSGSGSSYEQYF
NA	TRBJ1-5	TRBV19	few	TGTGCCAGTAGTATTTGGGTGAATCAGCCCCAGCATTTT	CASSIWVNQPQHF
NA	TRBJ2-1	TRBV7-6	many	TGTGCCAGCAGCACGCGGGCGGCGGGGCAGTTCTTC	CASSTRAAGQFF
NA	TRBJ1-1	TRBV30	NA	TGTGCCCTGGTGGGGGAGCTCGACATGAACACTGAAGCTTTCTTT	CALVGELDMNTEAFF